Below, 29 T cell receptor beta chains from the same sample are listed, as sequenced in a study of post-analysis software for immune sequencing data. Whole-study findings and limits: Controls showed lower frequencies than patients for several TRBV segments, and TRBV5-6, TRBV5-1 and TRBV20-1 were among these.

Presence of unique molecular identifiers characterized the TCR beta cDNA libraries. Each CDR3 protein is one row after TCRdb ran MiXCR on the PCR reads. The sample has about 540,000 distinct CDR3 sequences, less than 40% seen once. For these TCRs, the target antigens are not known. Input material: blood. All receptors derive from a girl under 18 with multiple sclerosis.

Written as DNA, the CDR3 is TGTGCCAGCAGTTTAGTAGAAGGGGCCTATGGCTACACCTTC. Protein: CASSLVEGAYGYTF. The V gene is TRBV12-3 or TRBV12-4, the J gene TRBJ1-2; TRBD1 is a possible D gene (5 bases). Trimming cost V 1 base and J 4 bases, with 10 bases left between them. The CDR3 extends over 14 amino acids.

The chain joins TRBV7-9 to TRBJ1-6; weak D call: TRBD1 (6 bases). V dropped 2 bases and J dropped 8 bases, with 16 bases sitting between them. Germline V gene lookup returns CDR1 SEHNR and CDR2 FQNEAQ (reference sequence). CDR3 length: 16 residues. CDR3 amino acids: CASSLSVTGLDSPLHF. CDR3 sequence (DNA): TGTGCCAGCAGCTTATCGGTCACAGGGCTTGATTCACCCCTCCACTTT.

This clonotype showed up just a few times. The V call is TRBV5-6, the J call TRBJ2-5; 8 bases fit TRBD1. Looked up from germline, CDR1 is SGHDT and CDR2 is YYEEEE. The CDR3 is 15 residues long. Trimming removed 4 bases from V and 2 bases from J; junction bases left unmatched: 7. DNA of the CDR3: TGTGCCAGCAGCATAAACACAGGGGGTCAAGAGACCCAGTACTTC. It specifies CASSINTGGQETQYF. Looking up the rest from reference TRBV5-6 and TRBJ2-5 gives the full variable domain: DAGVTQSPTHLIKTRGQQVTLRCSPKSGHDTVSWYQQALGQGPQFIFQYYEEEERQRGNFPDRFSGHQFPNYSSELNVNALLLGDSALYLCASSINTGGQETQYFGPGTRLLVL.

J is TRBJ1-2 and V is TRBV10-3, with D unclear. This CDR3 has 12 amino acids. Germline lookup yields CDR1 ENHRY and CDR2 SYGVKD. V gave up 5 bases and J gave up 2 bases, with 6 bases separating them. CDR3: CAISLDNYGYTF. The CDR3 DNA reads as TGTGCCATCAGTCTCGACAACTATGGCTACACCTTC.

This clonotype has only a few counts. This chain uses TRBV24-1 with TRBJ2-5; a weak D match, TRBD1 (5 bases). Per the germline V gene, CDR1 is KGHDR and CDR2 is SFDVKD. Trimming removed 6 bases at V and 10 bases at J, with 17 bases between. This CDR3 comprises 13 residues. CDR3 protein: CATSNRPGEVQYF. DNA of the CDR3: TGTGCCACCAGTAACAGGCCGGGCGAGGTCCAGTACTTC.

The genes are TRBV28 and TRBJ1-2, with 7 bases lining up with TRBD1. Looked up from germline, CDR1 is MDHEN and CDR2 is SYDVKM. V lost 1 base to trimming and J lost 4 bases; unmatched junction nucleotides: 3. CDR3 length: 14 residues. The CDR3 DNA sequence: TGTGCCAGCAGTTTATTTGGGACAGCCTATGGCTACACCTTC. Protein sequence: CASSLFGTAYGYTF.

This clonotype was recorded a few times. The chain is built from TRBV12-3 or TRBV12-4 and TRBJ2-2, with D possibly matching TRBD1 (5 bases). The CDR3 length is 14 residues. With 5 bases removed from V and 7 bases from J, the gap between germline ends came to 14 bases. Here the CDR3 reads CASSPSGRVGELFF. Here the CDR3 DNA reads TGTGCCAGCAGTCCCTCGGGCAGGGTCGGGGAGCTGTTTTTT.

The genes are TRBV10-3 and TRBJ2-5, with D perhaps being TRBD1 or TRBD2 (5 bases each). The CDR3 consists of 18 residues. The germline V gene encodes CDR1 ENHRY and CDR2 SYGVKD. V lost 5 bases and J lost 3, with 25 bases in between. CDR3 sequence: CAISNRSRDPASKETQYF. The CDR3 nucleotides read TGTGCCATCAGTAACAGGAGCCGGGACCCTGCCTCGAAAGAGACCCAGTACTTC.

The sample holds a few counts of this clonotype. This chain's CDR3 is CASTEDYEQYF. In nucleotides, the CDR3 is TGTGCCAGCACAGAAGACTACGAGCAGTACTTC. The chain recombines TRBV2 with TRBJ2-7, with D unresolved. Germline CDR1 and CDR2: SNHLY and FYNNEI. Trimming took off 7 bases at V and 3 bases at J, with 7 bases between the two ends. This CDR3 is built from 11 residues.

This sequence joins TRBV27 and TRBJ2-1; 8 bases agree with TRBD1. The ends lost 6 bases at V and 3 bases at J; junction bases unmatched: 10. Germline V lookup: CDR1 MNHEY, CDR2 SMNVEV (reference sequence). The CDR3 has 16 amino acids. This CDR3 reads CASSFERTGYYNEQFF. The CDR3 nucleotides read TGTGCCAGCAGCTTCGAGAGGACAGGGTACTACAATGAGCAGTTCTTC.

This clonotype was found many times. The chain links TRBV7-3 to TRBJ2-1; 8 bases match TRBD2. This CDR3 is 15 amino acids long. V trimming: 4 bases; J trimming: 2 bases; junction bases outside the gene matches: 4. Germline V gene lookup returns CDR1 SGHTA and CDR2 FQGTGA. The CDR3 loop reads CASSSSGGTYNEQFF. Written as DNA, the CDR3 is TGTGCCAGCAGCTCTTCGGGGGGGACCTACAATGAGCAGTTCTTC. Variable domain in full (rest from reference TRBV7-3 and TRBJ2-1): GAGVSQTPSNKVTEKGKYVELRCDPISGHTALYWYRQSLGQGPEFLIYFQGTGAADDSGLPNDRFFAVRPEGSVSTLKIQRTERGDSAVYLCASSSSGGTYNEQFFGPGTRLTVL.

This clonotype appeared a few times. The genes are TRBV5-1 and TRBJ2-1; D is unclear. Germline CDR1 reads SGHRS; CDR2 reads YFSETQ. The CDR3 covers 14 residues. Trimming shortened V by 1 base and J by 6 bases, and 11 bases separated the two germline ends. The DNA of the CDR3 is TGCGCCAGCAGCTTGAGCCTAGTTGGCAATGAGCAGTTCTTC. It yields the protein CASSLSLVGNEQFF.

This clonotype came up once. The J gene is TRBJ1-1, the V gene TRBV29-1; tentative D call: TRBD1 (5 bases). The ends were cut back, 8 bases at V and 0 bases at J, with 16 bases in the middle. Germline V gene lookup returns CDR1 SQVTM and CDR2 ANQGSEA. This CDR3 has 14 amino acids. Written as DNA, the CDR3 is TGCAGCATCCGGTGGGGCAGTATGAACACTGAAGCTTTCTTT. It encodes CSIRWGSMNTEAFF.

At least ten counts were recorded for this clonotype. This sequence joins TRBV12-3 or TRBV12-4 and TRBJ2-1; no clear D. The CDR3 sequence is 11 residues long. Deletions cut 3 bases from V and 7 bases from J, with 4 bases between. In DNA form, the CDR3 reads TGTGCCAGCAGTTTCGCTAATGAGCAGTTCTTC. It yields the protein CASSFANEQFF.

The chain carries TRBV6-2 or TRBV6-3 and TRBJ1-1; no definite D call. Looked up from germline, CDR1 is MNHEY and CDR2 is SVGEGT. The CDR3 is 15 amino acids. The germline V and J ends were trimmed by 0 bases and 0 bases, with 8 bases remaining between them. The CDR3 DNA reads TGTGCCAGCAGTTACTCGGCAGGTTTGAACACTGAAGCTTTCTTT. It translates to CASSYSAGLNTEAFF.

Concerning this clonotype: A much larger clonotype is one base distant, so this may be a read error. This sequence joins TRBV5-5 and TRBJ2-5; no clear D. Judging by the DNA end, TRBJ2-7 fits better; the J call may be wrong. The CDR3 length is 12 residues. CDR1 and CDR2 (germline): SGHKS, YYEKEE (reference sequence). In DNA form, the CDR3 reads TGTGCCAGCAGCTCCGATCCGTACGAGCAGTACTTC. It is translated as CASSSDPYEQYF.

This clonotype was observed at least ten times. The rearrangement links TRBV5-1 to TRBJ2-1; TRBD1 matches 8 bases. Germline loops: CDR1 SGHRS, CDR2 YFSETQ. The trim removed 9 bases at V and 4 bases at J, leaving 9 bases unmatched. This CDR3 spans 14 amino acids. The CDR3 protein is CATRQGLEYNEQFF. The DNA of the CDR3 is TGCGCCACGAGACAGGGGCTTGAGTACAATGAGCAGTTCTTC.

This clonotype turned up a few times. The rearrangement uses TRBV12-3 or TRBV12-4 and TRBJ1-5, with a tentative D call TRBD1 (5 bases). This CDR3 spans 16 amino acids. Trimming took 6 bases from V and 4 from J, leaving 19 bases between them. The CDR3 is CASSRIGGTGNQPQHF. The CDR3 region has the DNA TGTGCCAGCAGCCGAATTGGGGGGACGGGGAATCAGCCCCAGCATTTT.

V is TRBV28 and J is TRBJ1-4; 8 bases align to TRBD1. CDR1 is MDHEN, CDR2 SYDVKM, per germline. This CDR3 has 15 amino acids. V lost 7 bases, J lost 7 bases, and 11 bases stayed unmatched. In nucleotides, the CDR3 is TGTGCCAGCAATTTTAGCAGGGGGCCCGGTGAAAAACTGTTTTTT. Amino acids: CASNFSRGPGEKLFF.

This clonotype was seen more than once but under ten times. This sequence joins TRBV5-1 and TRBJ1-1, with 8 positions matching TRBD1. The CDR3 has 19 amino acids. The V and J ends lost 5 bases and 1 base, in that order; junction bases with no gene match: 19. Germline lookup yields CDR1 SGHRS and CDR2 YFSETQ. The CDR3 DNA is TGCGCCAGCAGACTCTTGCGGACCGACAGGGGTCCGACGAACACTGAAGCTTTCTTT. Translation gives CASRLLRTDRGPTNTEAFF.

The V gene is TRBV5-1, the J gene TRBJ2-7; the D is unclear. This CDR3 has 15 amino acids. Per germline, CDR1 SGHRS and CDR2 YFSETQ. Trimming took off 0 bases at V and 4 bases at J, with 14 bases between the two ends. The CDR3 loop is CASSLDGITPYEQYF. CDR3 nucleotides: TGCGCCAGCAGCTTGGATGGGATTACTCCTTACGAGCAGTACTTC.

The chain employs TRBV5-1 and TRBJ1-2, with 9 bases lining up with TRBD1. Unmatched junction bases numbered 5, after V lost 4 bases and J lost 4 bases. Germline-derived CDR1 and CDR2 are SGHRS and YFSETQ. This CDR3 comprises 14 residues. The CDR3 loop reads CASSGGQGSYGYTF. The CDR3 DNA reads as TGCGCCAGCAGCGGCGGACAGGGGTCCTATGGCTACACCTTC.

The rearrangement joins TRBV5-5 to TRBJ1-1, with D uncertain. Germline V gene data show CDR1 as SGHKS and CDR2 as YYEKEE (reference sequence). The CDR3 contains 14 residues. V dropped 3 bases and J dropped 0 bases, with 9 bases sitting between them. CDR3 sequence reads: CASSSETLNTEAFF. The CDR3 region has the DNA TGTGCCAGCAGCTCAGAGACCCTGAACACTGAAGCTTTCTTT.

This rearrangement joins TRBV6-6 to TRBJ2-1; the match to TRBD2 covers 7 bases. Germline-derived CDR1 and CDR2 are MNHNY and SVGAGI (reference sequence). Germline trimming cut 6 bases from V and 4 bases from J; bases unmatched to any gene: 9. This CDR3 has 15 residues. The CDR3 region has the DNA TGTGCCAGCAGCTTAAGCGGGACCAATTACAATGAGCAGTTCTTC. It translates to CASSLSGTNYNEQFF.

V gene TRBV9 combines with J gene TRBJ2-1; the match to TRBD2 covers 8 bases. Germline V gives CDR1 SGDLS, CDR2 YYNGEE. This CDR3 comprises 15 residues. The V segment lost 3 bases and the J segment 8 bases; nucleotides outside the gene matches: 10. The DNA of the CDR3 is TGTGCCAGCAGCGGGACCAGCGGGGGTTTGGATGAGCAGTTCTTC. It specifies CASSGTSGGLDEQFF.

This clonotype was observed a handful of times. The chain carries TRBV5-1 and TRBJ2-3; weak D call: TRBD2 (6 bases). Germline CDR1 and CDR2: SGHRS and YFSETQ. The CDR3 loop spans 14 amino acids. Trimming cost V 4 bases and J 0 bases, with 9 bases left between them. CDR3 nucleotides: TGCGCCAGCAGCGGCGGGGCTAGCACAGATACGCAGTATTTT. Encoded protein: CASSGGASTDTQYF.

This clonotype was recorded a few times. CDR3 sequence (DNA): TGTGCCACCAGCCTCAGTGCCGACCGGTCCTACGAGCAGTACTTC. Translating gives CATSLSADRSYEQYF. V is TRBV24-1 and J is TRBJ2-7; the D is unclear. V was trimmed by 7 bases and J by 1 base, leaving 16 bases between them. This CDR3 contains 15 residues. Germline V gene lookup returns CDR1 KGHDR and CDR2 SFDVKD.

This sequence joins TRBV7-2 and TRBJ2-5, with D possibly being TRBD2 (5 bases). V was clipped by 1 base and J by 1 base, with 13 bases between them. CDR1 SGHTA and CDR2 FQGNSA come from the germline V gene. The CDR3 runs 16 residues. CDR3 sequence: CASSLEATRLQETQYF. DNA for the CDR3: TGTGCCAGCAGCTTAGAGGCTACTAGGCTCCAAGAGACCCAGTACTTC.

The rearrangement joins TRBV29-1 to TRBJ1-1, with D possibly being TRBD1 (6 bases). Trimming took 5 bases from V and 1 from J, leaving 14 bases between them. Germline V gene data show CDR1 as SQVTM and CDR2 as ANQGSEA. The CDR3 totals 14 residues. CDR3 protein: CSVSRTAQNTEAFF. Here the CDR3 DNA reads TGCAGCGTTAGTAGGACAGCTCAGAACACTGAAGCTTTCTTT.